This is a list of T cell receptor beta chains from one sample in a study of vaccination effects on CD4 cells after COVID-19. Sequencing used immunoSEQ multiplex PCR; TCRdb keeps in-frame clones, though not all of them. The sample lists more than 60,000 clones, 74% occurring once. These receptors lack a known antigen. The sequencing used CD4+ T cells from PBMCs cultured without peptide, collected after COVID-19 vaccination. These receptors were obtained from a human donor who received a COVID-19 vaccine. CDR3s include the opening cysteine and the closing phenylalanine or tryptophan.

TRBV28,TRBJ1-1,CASSFGGKNTEAFF
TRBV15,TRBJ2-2,CATSILRGNTGELFF
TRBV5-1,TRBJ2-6,CASSFITGPGANVLTF
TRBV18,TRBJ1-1,CASSPIAGGGTEAFF
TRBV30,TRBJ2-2,CAWSVRNGELFF
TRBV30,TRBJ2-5,CAWDHGVQETQYF
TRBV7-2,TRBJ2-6,CASRKTGDGANVLTF
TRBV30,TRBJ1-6,CAWSVSPGYSPLHF
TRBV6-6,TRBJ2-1,CASSYGGGGNNEQFF
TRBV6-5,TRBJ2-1,CASGGRGQNNNEQFF
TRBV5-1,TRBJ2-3,CASSIGTSTDTQYF
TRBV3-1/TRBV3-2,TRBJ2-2,CASSQGGTGELFF
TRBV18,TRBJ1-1,CASSPPSMNTEAFF